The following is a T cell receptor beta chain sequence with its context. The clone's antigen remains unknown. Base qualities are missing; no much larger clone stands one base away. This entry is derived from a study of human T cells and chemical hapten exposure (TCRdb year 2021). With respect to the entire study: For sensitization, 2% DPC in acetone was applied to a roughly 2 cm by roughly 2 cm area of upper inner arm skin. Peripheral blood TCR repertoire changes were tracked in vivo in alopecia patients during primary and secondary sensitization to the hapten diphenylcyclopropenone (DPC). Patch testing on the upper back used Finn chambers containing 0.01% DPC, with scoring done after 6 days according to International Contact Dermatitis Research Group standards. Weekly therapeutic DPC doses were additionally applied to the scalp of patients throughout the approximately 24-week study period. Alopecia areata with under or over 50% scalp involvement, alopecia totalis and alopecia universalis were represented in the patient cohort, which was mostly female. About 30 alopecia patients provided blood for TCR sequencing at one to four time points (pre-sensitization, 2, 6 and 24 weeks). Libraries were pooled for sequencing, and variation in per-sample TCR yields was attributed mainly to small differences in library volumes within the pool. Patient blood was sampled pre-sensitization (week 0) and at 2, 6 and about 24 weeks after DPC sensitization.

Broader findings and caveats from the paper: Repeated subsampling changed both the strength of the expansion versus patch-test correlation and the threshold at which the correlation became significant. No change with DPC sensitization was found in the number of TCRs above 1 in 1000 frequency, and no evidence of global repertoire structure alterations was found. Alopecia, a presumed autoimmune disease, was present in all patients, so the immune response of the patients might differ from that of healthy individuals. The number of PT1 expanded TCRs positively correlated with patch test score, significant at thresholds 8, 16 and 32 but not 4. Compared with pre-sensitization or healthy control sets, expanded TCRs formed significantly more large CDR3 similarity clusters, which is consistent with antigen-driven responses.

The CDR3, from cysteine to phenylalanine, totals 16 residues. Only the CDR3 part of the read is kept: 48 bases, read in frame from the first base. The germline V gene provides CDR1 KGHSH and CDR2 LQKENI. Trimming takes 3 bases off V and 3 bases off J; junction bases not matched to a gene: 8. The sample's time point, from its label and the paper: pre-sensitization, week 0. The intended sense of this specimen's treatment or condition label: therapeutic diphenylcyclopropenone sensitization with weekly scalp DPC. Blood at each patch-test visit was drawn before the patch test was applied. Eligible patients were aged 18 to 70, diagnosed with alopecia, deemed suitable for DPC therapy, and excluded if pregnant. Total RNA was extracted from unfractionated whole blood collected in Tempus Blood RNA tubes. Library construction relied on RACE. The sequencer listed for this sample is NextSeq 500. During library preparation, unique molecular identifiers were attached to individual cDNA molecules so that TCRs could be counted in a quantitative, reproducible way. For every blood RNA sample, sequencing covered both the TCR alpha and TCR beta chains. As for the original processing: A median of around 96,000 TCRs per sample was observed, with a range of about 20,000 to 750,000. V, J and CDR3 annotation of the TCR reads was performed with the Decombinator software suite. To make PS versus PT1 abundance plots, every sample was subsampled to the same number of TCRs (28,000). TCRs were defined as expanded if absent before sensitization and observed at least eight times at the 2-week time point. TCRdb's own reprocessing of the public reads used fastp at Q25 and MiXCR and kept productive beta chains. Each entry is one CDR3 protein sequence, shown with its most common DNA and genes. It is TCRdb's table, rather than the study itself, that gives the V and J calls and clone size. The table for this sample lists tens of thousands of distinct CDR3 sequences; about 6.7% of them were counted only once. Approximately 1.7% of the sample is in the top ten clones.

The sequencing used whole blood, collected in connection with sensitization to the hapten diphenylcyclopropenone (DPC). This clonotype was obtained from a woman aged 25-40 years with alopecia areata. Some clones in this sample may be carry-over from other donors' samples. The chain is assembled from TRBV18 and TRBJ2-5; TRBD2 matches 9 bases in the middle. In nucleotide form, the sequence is TGTGCCAGCTCACCTCTGGCTAGCGGGGCCGAAGAGACCCAGTACTTC. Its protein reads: CASSPLASGAEETQYF.